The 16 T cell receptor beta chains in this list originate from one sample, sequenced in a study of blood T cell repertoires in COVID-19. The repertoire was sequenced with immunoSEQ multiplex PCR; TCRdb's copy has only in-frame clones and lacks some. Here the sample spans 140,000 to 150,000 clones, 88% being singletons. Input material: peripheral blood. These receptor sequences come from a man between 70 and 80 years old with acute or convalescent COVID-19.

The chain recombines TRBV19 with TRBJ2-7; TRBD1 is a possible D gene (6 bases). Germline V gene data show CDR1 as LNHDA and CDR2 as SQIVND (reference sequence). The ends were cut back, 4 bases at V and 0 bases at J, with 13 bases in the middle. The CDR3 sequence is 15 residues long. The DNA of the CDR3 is TGTGCCAGTAGTAGAGGGGGAAAAGTCTCCTACGAGCAGTACTTC. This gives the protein CASSRGGKVSYEQYF. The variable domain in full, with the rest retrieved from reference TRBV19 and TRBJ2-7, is DGGITQSPKYLFRKEGQNVTLSCEQNLNHDAMYWYRQDPGQGLRLIYYSQIVNDFQKGDIAEGYSVSREKKESFPLTVTSAQKNPTAFYLCASSRGGKVSYEQYFGPGTRLTVT.

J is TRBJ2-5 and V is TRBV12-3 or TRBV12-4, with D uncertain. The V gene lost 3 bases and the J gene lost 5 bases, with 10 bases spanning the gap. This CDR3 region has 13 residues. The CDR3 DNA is TGTGCCAGCAGTTTTCTTCTCGCGGAGACCCAGTACTTC. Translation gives CASSFLLAETQYF.

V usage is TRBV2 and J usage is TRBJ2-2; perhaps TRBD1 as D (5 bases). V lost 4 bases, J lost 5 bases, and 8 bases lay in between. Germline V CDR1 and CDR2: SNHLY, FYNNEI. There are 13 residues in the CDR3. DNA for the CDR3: TGTGCCAGCAGTGGGGGCGAAACCGGGGAGCTGTTTTTT. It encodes CASSGGETGELFF.

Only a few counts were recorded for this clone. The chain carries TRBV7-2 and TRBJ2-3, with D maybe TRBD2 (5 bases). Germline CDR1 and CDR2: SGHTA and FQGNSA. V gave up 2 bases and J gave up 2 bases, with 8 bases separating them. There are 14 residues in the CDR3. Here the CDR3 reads CASSLSGITDTQYF. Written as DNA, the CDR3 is TGTGCCAGCAGCTTATCCGGGATCACAGATACGCAGTATTTT.

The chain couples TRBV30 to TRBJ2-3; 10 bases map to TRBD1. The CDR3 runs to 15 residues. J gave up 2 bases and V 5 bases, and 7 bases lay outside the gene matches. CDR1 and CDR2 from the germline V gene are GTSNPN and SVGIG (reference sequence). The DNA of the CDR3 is TGTGCCTGGGCCGGGACAGGGGTCTTCACAGATACGCAGTATTTT. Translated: CAWAGTGVFTDTQYF.

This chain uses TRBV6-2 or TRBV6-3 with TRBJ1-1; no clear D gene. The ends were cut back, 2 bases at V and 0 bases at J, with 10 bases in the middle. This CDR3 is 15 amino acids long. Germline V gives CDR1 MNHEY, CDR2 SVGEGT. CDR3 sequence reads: CASSYLIGVNTEAFF. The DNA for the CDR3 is TGTGCCAGCAGTTACCTTATCGGGGTGAACACTGAAGCTTTCTTT.

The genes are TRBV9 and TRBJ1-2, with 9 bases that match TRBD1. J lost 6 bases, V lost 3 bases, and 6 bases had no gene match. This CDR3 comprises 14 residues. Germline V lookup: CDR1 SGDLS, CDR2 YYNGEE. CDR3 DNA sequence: TGTGCCAGCAGCGGGGACAGGGCGGGAAATGGCTACACCTTC. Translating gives CASSGDRAGNGYTF.

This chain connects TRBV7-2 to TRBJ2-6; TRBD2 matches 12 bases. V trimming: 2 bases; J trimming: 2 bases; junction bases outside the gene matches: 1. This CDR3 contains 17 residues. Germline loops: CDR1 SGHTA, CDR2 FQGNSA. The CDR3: CASSLRLAGAGANVLTF. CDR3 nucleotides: TGTGCCAGCAGCTTAAGACTAGCGGGAGCTGGGGCCAACGTCCTGACTTTC.

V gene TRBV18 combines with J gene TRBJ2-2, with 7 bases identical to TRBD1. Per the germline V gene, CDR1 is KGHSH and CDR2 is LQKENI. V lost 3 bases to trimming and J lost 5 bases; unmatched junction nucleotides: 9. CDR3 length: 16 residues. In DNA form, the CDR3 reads TGTGCCAGCTCACCCCGACAGGGTGTCGATACCGGGGAGCTGTTTTTT. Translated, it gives CASSPRQGVDTGELFF.

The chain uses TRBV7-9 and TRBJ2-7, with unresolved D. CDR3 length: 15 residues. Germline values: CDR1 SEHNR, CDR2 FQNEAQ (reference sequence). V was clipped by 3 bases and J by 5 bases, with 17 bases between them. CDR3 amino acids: CASSFKGPPSHEQYF. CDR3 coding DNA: TGTGCCAGCAGCTTCAAAGGCCCCCCTAGTCACGAGCAGTACTTC.

CDR3 residues: CASGLVKFGGTETQYF. CDR3 bases: TGTGCTAGTGGTTTGGTAAAGTTCGGGGGGACAGAGACCCAGTACTTC. The V and J genes are TRBV12-5 and TRBJ2-5; 7 nucleotides match TRBD2. Germline V gives CDR1 LGHNT, CDR2 FRNRAP. The CDR3 totals 16 residues. With 0 bases clipped from V and 4 bases from J, the junction kept 8 bases outside the gene matches. The entire variable domain, with the rest obtained from reference TRBV12-5 and TRBJ2-5, is as follows: DARVTQTPRHKVTEMGQEVTMRCQPILGHNTVFWYRQTMMQGLELLAYFRNRAPLDDSGMPKDRFSAEMPDATLATLKIQPSEPRDSAVYFCASGLVKFGGTETQYFGPGTRLLVL.

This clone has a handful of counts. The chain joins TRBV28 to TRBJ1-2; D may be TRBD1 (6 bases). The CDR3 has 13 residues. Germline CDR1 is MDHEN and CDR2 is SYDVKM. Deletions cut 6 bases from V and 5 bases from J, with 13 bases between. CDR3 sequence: CASRVTGTYGYTF. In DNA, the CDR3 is TGTGCCAGCAGGGTGACAGGTACTTATGGCTACACCTTC.

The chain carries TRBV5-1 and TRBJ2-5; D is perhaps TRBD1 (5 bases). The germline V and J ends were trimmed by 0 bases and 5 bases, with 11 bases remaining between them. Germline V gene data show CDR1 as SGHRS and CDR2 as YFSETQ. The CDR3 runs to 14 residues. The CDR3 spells CASSLEGGAETQYF. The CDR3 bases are TGCGCCAGCAGCTTGGAGGGTGGGGCTGAGACCCAGTACTTC.

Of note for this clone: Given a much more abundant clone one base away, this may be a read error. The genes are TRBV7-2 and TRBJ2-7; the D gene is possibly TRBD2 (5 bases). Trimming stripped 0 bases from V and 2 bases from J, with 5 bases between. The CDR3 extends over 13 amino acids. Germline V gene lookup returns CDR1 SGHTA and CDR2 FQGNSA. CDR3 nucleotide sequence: TGTGCCAGCAGCTTAGCGCGGGCCTACGAGCAGTACTTC. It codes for CASSLARAYEQYF. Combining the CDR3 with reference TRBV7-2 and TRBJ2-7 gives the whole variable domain GAGVSQSPSNKVTEKGKDVELRCDPISGHTALYWYRQSLGQGLEFLIYFQGNSAPDKSGLPSDRFSAERTGGSVSTLTIQRTQQEDSAVYLCASSLARAYEQYFGPGTRLTVT.

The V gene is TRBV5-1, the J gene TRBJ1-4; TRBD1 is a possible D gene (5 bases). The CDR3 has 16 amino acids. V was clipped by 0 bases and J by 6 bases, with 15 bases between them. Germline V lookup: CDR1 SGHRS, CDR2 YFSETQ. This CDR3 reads CASSLGGGEAHEKLFF. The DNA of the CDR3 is TGCGCCAGCAGCTTGGGTGGAGGGGAAGCACATGAAAAACTGTTTTTT.

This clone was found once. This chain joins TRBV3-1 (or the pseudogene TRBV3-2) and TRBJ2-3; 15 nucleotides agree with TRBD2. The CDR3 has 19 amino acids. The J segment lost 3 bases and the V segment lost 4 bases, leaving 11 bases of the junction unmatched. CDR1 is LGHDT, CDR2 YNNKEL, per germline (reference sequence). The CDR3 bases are TGTGCCAGCAGCCTGACAACCGTGGGACTAGCGGGAGGAACAGATACGCAGTATTTT. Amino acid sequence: CASSLTTVGLAGGTDTQYF.